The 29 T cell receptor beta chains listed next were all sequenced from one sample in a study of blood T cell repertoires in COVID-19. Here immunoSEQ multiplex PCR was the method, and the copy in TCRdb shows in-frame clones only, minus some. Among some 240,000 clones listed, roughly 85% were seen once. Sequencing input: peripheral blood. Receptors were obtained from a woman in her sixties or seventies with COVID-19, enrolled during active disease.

The CDR3 DNA reads as TGCGCCAGCAGCTTGGGAACCGGGAACTCTGGGGCCAACGTCCTGACTTTC. It specifies CASSLGTGNSGANVLTF. The V gene is TRBV5-1, the J gene TRBJ2-6, with D perhaps TRBD2 (5 bases). The CDR3 has 17 amino acids. Germline V gene lookup returns CDR1 SGHRS and CDR2 YFSETQ. V shed 0 bases and J shed 0 bases, with 10 bases lying between them.

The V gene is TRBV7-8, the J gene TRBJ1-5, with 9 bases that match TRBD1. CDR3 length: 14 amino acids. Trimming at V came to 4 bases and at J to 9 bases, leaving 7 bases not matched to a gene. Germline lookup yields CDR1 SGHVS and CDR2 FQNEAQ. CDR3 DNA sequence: TGTGCCAGCAGCTCGGACAGGGGCCTTGTGCCCCAGCATTTT. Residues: CASSSDRGLVPQHF.

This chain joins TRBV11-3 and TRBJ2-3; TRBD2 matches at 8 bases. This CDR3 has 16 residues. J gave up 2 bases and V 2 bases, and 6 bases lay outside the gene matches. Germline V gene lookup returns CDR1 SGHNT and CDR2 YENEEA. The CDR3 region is CASSLRVAGLTDTQYF. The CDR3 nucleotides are TGTGCCAGCAGCTTAAGGGTAGCGGGGCTCACAGATACGCAGTATTTT.

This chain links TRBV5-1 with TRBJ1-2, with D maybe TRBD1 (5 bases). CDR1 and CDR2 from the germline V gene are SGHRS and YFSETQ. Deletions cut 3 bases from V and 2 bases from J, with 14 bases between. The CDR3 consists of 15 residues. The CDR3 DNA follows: TGCGCCAGCAGCTCGGTAGGGGCAGCAAACTATGGCTACACCTTC. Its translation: CASSSVGAANYGYTF.

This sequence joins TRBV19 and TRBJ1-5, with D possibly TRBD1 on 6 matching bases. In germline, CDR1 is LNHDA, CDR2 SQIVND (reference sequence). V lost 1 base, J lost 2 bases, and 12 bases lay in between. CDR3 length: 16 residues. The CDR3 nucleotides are TGTGCCAGTAGTATAGTTTCTGCAGGGGGCAATCAGCCCCAGCATTTT. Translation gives CASSIVSAGGNQPQHF.

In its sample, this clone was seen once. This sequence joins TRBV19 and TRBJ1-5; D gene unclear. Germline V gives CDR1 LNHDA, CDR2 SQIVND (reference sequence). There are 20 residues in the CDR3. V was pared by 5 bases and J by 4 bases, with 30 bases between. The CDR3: CASSQRVSLQLGVGNQPQHF. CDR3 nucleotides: TGTGCCAGTAGTCAGCGGGTTTCTCTGCAACTTGGCGTAGGGAATCAGCCCCAGCATTTT.

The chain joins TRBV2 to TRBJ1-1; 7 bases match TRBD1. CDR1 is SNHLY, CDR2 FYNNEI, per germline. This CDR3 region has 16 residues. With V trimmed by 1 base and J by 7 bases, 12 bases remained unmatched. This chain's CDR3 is CASSEVCGRGDCEAFF. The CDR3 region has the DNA TGTGCCAGCAGTGAAGTATGTGGCAGGGGGGATTGTGAAGCTTTCTTT.

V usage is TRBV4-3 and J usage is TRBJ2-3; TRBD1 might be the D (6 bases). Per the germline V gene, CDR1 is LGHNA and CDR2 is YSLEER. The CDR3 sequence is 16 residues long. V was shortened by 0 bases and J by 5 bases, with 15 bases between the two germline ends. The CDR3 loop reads CASSQDWRQVRDTQYF. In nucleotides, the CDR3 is TGCGCCAGCAGCCAAGATTGGAGACAGGTCAGAGATACGCAGTATTTT.

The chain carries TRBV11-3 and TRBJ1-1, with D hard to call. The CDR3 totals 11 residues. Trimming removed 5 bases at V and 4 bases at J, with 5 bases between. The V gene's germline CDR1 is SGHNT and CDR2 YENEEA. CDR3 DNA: TGTGCCAGCAGCCTCAGCACTGAAGCTTTCTTT. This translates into CASSLSTEAFF.

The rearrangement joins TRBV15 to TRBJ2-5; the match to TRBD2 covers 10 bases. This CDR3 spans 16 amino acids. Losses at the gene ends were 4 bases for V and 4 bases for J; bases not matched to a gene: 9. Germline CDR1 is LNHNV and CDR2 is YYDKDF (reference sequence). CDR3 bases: TGTGCCACCAGCACAATCTTAGAGCGGGAGGGAGAGACCCAGTACTTC. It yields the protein CATSTILEREGETQYF.

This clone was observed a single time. CDR3 sequence reads: CSVYLDRDYEQYF. The CDR3 DNA reads TGCAGCGTCTATTTGGACAGGGACTACGAGCAGTACTTC. J is TRBJ2-7 and V is TRBV29-1; TRBD1 matches at 8 bases. The CDR3 has 13 residues. CDR1 and CDR2 (germline): SQVTM, ANQGSEA. Trimming removed 6 bases from V and 3 bases from J; junction bases left unmatched: 7.

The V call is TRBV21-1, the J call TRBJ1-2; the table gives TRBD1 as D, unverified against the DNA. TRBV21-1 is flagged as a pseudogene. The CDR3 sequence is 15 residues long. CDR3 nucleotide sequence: TGTGCCAGCAGCAAAGAGGAGCAGGGCGACTATGGCTACACCTTC. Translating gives CASSKEEQGDYGYTF.

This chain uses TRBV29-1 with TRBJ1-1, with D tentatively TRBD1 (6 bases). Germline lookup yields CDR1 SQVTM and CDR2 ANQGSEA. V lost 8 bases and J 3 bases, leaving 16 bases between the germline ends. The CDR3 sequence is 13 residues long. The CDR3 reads CSIRQVADTEAFF. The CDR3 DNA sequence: TGCAGCATAAGACAGGTGGCTGACACTGAAGCTTTCTTT.

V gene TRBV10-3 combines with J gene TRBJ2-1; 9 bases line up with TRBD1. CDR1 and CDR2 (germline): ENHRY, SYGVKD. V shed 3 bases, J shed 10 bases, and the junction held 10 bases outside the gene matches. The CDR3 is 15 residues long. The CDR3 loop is CAISDEDRGGFEQFF. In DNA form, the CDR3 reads TGTGCCATCAGTGACGAGGACAGGGGAGGCTTCGAGCAGTTCTTC.

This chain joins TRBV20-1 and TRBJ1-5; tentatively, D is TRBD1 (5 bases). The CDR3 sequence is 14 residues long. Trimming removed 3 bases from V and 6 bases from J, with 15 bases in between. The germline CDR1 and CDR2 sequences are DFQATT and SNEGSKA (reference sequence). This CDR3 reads CSASRGSGVQPQHF. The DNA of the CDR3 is TGCAGTGCTAGTCGGGGCTCGGGGGTTCAGCCCCAGCATTTT.

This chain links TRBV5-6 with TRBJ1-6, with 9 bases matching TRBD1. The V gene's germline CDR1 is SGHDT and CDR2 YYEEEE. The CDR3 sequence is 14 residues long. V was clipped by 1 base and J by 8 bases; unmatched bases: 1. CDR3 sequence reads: CASSLRDRDSPLHF. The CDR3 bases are TGTGCCAGCAGCTTGCGGGACAGGGATTCACCCCTCCACTTT.

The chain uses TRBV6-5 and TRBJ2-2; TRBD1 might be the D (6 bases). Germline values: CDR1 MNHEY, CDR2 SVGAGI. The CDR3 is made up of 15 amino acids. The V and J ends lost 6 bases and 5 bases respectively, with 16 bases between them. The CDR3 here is CASRRGQIRTGELFF. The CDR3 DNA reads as TGTGCCAGCAGGAGAGGACAGATACGAACCGGGGAGCTGTTTTTT.

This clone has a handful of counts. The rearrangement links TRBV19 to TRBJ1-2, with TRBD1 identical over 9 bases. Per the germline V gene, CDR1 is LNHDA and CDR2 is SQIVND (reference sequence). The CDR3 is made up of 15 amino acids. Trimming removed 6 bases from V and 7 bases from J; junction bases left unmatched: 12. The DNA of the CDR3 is TGTGCCAGTAGCCACCCGGGACAGGGAGGAATTGGCTACACCTTC. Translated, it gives CASSHPGQGGIGYTF.

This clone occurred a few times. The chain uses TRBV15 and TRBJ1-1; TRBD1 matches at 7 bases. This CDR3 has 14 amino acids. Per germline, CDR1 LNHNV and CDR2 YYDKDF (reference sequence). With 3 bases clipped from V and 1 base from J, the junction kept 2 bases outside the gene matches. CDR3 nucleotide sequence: TGTGCCACCAGCAGCCGGACAGGGAACACTGAAGCTTTCTTT. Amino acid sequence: CATSSRTGNTEAFF.

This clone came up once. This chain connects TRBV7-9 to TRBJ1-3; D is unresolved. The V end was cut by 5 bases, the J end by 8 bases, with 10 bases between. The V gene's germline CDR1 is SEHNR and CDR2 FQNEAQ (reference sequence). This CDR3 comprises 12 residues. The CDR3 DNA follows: TGTGCCAGCAGCCCTCCAGGATACACCATATATTTT. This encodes CASSPPGYTIYF.

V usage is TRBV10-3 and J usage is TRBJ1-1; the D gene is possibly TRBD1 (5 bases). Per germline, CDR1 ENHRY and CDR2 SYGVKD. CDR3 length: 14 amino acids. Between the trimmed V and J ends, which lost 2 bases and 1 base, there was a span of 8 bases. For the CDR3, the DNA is TGTGCCATCAGTGAGGGACAAAGGAACACTGAAGCTTTCTTT. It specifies CAISEGQRNTEAFF.

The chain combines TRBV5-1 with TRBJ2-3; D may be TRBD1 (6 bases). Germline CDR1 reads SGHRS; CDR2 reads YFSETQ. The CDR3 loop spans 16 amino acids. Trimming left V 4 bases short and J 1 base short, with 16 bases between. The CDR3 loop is CASSPRAGAGTDTQYF. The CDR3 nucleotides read TGCGCCAGCAGCCCCAGGGCAGGGGCCGGCACAGATACGCAGTATTTT. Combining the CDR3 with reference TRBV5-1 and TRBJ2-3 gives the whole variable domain KAGVTQTPRYLIKTRGQQVTLSCSPISGHRSVSWYQQTPGQGLQFLFEYFSETQRNKGNFPGRFSGRQFSNSRSEMNVSTLELGDSALYLCASSPRAGAGTDTQYFGPGTRLTVL.

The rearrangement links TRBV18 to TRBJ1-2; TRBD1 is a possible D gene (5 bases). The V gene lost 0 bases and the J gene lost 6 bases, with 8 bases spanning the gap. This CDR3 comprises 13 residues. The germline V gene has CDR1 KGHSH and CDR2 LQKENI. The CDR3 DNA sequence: TGTGCCAGCTCACCACCGCGGGGCCATGGCTACACCTTC. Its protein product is CASSPPRGHGYTF.

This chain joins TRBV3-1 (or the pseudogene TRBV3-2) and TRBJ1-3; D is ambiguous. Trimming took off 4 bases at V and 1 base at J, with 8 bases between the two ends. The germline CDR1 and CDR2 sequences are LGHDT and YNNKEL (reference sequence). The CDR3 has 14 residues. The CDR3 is CASSLSSSGNTIYF. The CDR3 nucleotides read TGTGCCAGCAGCCTTTCTAGTTCTGGAAACACCATATATTTT.

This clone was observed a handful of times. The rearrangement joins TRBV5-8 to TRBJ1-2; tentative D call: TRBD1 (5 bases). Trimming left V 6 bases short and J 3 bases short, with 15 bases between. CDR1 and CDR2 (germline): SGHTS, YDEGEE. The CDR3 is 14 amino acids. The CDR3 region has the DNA TGTGCCAGCATCATTCACGGGGGGGACTATGGCTACACCTTC. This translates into CASIIHGGDYGYTF.

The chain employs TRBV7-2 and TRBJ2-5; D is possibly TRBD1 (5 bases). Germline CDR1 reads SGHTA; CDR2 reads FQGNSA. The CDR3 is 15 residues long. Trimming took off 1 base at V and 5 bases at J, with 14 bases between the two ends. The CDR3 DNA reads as TGTGCCAGCAGCTTAGGGGGCCTTATCGCTGAGACCCAGTACTTC. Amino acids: CASSLGGLIAETQYF.

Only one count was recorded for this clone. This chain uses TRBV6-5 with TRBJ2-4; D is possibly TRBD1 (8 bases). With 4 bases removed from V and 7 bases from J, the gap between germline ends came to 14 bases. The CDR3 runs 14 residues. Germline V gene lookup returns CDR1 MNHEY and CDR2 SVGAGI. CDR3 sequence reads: CASSLNRGGNIQYF. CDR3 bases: TGTGCCAGCAGTTTAAACAGGGGGGGTAACATTCAGTACTTC.

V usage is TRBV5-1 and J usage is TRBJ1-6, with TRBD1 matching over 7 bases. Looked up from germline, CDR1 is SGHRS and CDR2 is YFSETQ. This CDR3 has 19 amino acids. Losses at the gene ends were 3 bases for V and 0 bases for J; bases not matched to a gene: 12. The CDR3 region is CASSSRDSRMSSYNSPLHF. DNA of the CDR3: TGCGCCAGCAGCTCCCGGGACAGTCGGATGAGCTCCTATAATTCACCCCTCCACTTT.

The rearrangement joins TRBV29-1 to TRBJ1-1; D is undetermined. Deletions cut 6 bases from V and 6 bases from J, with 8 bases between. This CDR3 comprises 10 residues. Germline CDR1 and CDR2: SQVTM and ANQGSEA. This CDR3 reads CSVESPEAFF. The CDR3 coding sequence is TGCAGCGTAGAGTCCCCTGAAGCTTTCTTT. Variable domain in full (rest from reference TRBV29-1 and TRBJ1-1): SAVISQKPSRDICQRGTSLTIQCQVDSQVTMMFWYRQQPGQSLTLIATANQGSEATYESGFVIDKFPISRPNLTFSTLTVSNMSPEDSSIYLCSVESPEAFFGQGTRLTVV.